One and the same sample provided the 6 T cell receptor beta chains below, sequenced in a study of T-cell reconstitution after alpha-beta-depleted transplantation in children. Unique molecular identifiers were built into the TCRbeta library. TCRdb itself ran the PCR reads through MiXCR, one entry per CDR3 protein. The sample records about 980,000 distinct CDR3 sequences, around 30% being singletons. Specimen: PBMCs, mostly from graft donor cells, collected 360 days after TCRalphabeta/CD19-depleted stem cell transplant. The receptors derive from a boy less than two years old who had a stem cell transplant for SCID, so the T cells may come from the graft donor.

The rearrangement joins TRBV28 to TRBJ2-7; D uncertain. CDR1 is MDHEN, CDR2 SYDVKM, per germline. V was clipped by 5 bases and J by 6 bases, with 5 bases between them. The CDR3 consists of 10 residues. The DNA for the CDR3 is TGTGCCAGCAGTGGTCGCGAGCAGTACTTC. Its translation: CASSGREQYF.

This clonotype occurred a few times. The chain couples TRBV4-1 to TRBJ1-2; 7 bases fit TRBD1. The CDR3 runs 14 residues. Germline loops: CDR1 MGHRA, CDR2 YSYEKL. The V and J ends lost 5 bases and 8 bases, in that order; junction bases with no gene match: 11. Written as DNA, the CDR3 is TGCGCCAGCAGCTATATAGACAGGGCTCAAGGCTACACCTTC. It yields the protein CASSYIDRAQGYTF.

This sequence joins TRBV29-1 and TRBJ2-7, with 8 bases identical to TRBD2. Per germline, CDR1 SQVTM and CDR2 ANQGSEA. This CDR3 has 14 amino acids. The trim removed 5 bases at V and 2 bases at J, leaving 8 bases unmatched. This chain's CDR3 is CSVLRTGGTYEQYF. CDR3 sequence (DNA): TGCAGCGTTCTGCGTACGGGGGGGACCTACGAGCAGTACTTC.

This clonotype was detected only once. This chain's CDR3 is CASSLEPTSGNTIYF. For the CDR3, the DNA is TGCGCCAGCAGCTTGGAACCGACCTCTGGAAACACCATATATTTT. The chain is built from TRBV5-1 and TRBJ1-3, with unresolved D. Germline lookup yields CDR1 SGHRS and CDR2 YFSETQ. This CDR3 has 15 residues. The germline V and J ends were trimmed by 0 bases and 0 bases, with 7 bases remaining between them.

The V and J genes are TRBV29-1 and TRBJ1-3; D possibly corresponds to TRBD1 (5 bases). Trimming pared 1 base from V and 0 bases from J, leaving 13 bases between. The germline CDR1 and CDR2 sequences are SQVTM and ANQGSEA. The CDR3 is 16 amino acids. This CDR3 reads CSVEAIGEPSGNTIYF. For the CDR3, the DNA is TGCAGCGTTGAAGCCATAGGGGAACCCTCTGGAAACACCATATATTTT.

This chain connects TRBV4-2 to TRBJ2-1, with 12 nucleotides matching TRBD1. CDR3 length: 19 amino acids. Trimming removed 4 bases from V and 0 bases from J; junction bases left unmatched: 10. Germline V gene data show CDR1 as LGHNA and CDR2 as YNFKEQ. CDR3 nucleotide sequence: TGTGCCAGCAGCCGCCCGGGACAGGGGGCGTCTTCCTCCTACAATGAGCAGTTCTTC. This codes for CASSRPGQGASSSYNEQFF.